These 8 T cell receptor beta chains share one sample of origin, sequenced in a study of PD-L1 blockade in urothelial cancer (dated by TCRdb to between 2016 and 2019). The time point label corresponds to: peripheral blood 6 weeks after treatment start. Libraries were built with the immunoSEQ multiplex PCR assay. TCRdb retrieved this table from immuneACCESS and kept in-frame rearrangements only. Not all clones are present; in checked studies, unresolved V genes account for under half, and no reason is known for the remainder. The sample profile shows under 55,000 clones; roughly four fifths of them were found once. Roughly an eighth of the sample goes to the ten largest clones. The specimen comprised PBMCs, sampled around atezolizumab (anti-PD-L1) treatment. All receptors come from a man aged 55-75 years with urothelial cancer.

This clone was detected a few times. The chain recombines TRBV6-8 with TRBJ1-1, with 8 positions matching TRBD1. Germline V gene lookup returns CDR1 MNHGY and CDR2 SAAAGT. V shed 1 base and J 1 base; nucleotides not matched to a gene: 11. The CDR3 totals 18 residues. The CDR3 spells CASSYFSRGQARNTEAFF. The CDR3 bases are TGTGCCAGCAGTTACTTCAGCAGGGGGCAAGCGAGGAACACTGAAGCTTTCTTT.

V is TRBV5-1 and J is TRBJ2-5; TRBD1 matches 7 bases. Germline V gene data show CDR1 as SGHRS and CDR2 as YFSETQ. The ends lost 4 bases at V and 1 base at J; junction bases unmatched: 10. CDR3 size: 16 residues. CDR3 amino acids: CASSEPGQKLQETQYF. In DNA, the CDR3 is TGCGCCAGCAGCGAACCGGGACAGAAGCTCCAAGAGACCCAGTACTTC.

The gene calls are TRBV2 and TRBJ2-3; D gene uncertain. V was clipped by 3 bases and J by 8 bases, with 9 bases between them. The germline V gene has CDR1 SNHLY and CDR2 FYNNEI. This CDR3 region has 12 residues. CDR3 in amino acids: CASSDRLGTQYF. The CDR3 nucleotides read TGTGCCAGCAGTGACAGGTTGGGTACGCAGTATTTT.

The chain joins TRBV10-3 to TRBJ2-3; TRBD2 might be the D (6 bases). Germline loops: CDR1 ENHRY, CDR2 SYGVKD. V was pared by 10 bases and J by 2 bases, with 13 bases between. This CDR3 spans 13 amino acids. The DNA of the CDR3 is TGTGCCACAAGACTAGAGCCCACAGATACGCAGTATTTT. Protein sequence: CATRLEPTDTQYF.

The J gene is TRBJ2-5, the V gene TRBV19; TRBD1 agrees at 11 bases. V lost 6 bases to trimming and J lost 4 bases; unmatched junction nucleotides: 7. The CDR3 has 15 amino acids. The V gene's germline CDR1 is LNHDA and CDR2 SQIVND (reference sequence). Here the CDR3 DNA reads TGTGCCAGTAGACCCGGACAGGGGGCAGGAGAGACCCAGTACTTC. This gives the protein CASRPGQGAGETQYF.

The gene calls are TRBV11-2 and TRBJ2-7; D gene uncertain. This CDR3 contains 12 residues. Germline values: CDR1 SGHAT, CDR2 FQNNGV. V lost 1 base and J 7 bases, leaving 8 bases between the germline ends. The CDR3 protein is CASSLGAGEQYF. The CDR3, as DNA: TGTGCCAGCAGCTTAGGGGCTGGGGAGCAGTACTTC.

The chain uses TRBV29-1 and TRBJ1-5; TRBD1 matches 7 bases. Germline V gene data show CDR1 as SQVTM and CDR2 as ANQGSEA. With 4 bases clipped from V and 5 bases from J, the junction kept 8 bases outside the gene matches. The CDR3 contains 14 residues. This CDR3 reads CSVVGTDPYQPQHF. In nucleotides, the CDR3 is TGCAGCGTTGTAGGGACAGACCCTTATCAGCCCCAGCATTTT.

V is TRBV4-1 and J is TRBJ1-2; D might be TRBD1 (5 bases). Germline V gives CDR1 MGHRA, CDR2 YSYEKL. The CDR3 totals 17 residues. Trimming cost V 0 bases and J 2 bases, with 16 bases left between them. CDR3 nucleotides: TGCGCCAGCAGCCAAGATACCTCTCCAGGGAAGAACTATGGCTACACCTTC. This translates into CASSQDTSPGKNYGYTF.